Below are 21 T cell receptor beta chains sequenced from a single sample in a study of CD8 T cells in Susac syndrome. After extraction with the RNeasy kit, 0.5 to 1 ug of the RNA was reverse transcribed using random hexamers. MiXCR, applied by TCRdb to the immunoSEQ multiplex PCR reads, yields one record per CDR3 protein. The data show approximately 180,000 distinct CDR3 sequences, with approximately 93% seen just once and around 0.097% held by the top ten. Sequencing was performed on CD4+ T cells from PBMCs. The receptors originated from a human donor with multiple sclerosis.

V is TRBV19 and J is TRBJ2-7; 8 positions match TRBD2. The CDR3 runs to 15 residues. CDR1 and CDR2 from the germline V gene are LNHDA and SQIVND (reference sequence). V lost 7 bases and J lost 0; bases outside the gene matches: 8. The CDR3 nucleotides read TGTGCCAGTACCTTTGGACTAGCAGACTCCTACGAGCAGTACTTC. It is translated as CASTFGLADSYEQYF.

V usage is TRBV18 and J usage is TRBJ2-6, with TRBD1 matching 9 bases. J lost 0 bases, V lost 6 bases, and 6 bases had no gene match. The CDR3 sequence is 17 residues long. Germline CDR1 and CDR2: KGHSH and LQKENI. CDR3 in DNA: TGTGCCAGCTCTCTGGGACAGGGATACTCTGGGGCCAACGTCCTGACTTTC. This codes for CASSLGQGYSGANVLTF.

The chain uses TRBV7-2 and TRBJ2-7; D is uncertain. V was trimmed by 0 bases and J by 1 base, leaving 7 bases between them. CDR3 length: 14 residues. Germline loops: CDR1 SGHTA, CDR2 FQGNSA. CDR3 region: CASSLAAVSYEQYF. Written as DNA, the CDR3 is TGTGCCAGCAGCTTAGCTGCGGTATCCTACGAGCAGTACTTC.

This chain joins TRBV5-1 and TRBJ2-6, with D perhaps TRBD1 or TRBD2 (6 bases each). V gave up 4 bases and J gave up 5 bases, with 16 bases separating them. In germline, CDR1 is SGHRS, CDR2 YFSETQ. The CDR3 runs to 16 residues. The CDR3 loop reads CASSPPGAGRANVLTF. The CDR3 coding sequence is TGCGCCAGCAGCCCTCCAGGGGCGGGACGGGCCAACGTCCTGACTTTC.

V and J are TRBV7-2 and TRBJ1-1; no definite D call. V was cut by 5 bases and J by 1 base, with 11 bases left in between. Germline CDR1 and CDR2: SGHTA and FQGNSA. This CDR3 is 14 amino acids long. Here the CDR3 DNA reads TGTGCCAGCAGCCTTAGATGGGAGAACACTGAAGCTTTCTTT. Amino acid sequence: CASSLRWENTEAFF.

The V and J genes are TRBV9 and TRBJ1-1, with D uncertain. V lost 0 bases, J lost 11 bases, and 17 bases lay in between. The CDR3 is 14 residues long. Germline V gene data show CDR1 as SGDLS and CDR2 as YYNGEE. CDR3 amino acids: CASSVVPDFRTAFF. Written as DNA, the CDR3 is TGTGCCAGCAGCGTAGTCCCAGACTTTAGAACGGCTTTCTTT.

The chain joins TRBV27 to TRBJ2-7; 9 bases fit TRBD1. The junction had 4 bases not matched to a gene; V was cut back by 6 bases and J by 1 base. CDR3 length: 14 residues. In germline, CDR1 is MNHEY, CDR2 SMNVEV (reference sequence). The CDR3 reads CASSGQGPSYEQYF. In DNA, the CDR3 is TGTGCCAGCAGCGGACAGGGGCCATCCTACGAGCAGTACTTC.

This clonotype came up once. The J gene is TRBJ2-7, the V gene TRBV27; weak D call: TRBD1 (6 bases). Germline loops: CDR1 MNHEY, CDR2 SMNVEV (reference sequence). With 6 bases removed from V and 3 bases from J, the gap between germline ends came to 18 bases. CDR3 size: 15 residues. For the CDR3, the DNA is TGTGCCAGCAGCCCTAGAATGGACAGAAACTACGAGCAGTACTTC. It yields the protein CASSPRMDRNYEQYF.

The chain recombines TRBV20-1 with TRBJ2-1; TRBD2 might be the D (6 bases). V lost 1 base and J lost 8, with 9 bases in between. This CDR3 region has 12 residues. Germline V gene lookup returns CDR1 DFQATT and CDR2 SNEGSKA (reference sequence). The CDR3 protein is CSARVGGDEQFF. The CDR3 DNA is TGCAGTGCTAGAGTCGGGGGAGATGAGCAGTTCTTC.

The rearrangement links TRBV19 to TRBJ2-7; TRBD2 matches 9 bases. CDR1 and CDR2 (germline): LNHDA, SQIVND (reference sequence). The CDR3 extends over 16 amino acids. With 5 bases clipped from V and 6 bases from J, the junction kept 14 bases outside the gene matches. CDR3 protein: CASSSLSGLASPEQYF. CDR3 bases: TGTGCCAGTAGTTCCCTGTCGGGACTAGCCTCCCCCGAGCAGTACTTC.

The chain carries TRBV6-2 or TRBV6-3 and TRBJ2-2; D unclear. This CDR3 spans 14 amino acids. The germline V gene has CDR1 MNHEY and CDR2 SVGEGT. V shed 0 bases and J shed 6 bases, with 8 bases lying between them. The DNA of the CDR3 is TGTGCCAGCAGTTACTCATGGGTTTCCGGGGAGCTGTTTTTT. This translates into CASSYSWVSGELFF.

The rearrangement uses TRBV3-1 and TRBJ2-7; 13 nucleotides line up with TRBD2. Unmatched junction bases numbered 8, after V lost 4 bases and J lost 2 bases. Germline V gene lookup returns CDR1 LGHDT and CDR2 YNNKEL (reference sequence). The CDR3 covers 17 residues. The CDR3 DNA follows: TGTGCCAGCAGCCTCGGACTAGCGGGAGTGTCAACCTACGAGCAGTACTTC. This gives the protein CASSLGLAGVSTYEQYF.

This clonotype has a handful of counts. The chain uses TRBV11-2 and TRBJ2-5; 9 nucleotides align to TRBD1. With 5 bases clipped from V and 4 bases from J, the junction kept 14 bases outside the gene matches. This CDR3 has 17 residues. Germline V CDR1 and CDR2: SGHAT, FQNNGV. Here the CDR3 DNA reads TGTGCCAGCAGCGGAGGCGTATCGCCGGGACAGGGAGAGACCCAGTACTTC. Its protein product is CASSGGVSPGQGETQYF.

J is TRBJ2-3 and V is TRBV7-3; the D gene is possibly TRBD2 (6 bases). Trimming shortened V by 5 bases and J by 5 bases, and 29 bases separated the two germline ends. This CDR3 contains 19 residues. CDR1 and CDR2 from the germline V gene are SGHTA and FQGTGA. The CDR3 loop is CASSVEPRGARSPEDTQYF. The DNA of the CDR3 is TGTGCCAGCAGCGTAGAACCTCGCGGGGCCCGATCCCCCGAAGATACGCAGTATTTT.

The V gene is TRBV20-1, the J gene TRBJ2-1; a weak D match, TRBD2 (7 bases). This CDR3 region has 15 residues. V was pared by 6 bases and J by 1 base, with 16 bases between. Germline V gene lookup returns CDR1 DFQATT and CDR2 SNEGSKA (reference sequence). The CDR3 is CSALDGGQSYNEQFF. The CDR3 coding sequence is TGCAGTGCCCTGGACGGGGGGCAATCCTACAATGAGCAGTTCTTC.

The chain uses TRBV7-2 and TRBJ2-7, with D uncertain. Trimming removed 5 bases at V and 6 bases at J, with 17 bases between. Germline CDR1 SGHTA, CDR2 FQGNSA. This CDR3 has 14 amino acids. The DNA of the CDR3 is TGTGCCAGCAGCCAACAAATGACCAGAGTCGAGCAGTACTTC. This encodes CASSQQMTRVEQYF.

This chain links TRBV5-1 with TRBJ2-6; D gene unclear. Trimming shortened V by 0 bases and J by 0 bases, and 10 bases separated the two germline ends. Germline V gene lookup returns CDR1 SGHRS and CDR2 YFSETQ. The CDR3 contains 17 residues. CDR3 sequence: CASSLGWDNSGANVLTF. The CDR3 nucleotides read TGCGCCAGCAGCTTGGGTTGGGATAACTCTGGGGCCAACGTCCTGACTTTC.

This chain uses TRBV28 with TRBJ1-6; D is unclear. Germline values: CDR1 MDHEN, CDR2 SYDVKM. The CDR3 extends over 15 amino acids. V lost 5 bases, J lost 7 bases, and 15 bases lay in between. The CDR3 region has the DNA TGTGCCAGCAGTATCCAGACGGCTCCCAATTCACCCCTCCACTTT. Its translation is CASSIQTAPNSPLHF.

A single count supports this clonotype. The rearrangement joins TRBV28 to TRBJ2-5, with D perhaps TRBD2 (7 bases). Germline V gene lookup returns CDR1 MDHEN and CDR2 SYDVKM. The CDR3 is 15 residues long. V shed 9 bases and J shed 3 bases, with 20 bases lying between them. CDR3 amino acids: CASTPPGEGKETQYF. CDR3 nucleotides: TGTGCCAGTACCCCCCCAGGGGAGGGGAAAGAGACCCAGTACTTC.

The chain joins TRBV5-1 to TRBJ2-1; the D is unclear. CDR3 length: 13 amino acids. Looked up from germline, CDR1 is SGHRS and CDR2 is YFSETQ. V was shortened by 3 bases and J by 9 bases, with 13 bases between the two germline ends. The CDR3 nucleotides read TGCGCCAGCAGCTCCGGGTCCTTGTTTGAGCAGTTCTTC. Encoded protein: CASSSGSLFEQFF.

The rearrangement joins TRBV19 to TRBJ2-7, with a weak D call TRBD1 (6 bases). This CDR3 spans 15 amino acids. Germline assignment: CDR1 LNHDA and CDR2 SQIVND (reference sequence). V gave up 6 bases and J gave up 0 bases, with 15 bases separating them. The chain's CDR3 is CASSEPGQVSYEQYF. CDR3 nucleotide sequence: TGTGCCAGTAGCGAACCGGGACAAGTCTCCTACGAGCAGTACTTC.